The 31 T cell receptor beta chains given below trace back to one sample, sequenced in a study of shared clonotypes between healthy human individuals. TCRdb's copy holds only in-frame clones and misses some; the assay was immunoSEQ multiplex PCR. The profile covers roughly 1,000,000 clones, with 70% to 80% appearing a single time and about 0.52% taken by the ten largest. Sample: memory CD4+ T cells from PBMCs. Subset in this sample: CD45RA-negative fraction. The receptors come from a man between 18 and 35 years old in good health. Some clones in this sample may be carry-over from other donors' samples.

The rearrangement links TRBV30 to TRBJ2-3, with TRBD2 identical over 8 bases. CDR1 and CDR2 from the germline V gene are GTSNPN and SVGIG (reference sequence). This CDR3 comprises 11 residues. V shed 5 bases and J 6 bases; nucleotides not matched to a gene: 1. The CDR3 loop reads CAWGTRDTQYF. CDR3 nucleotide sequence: TGTGCCTGGGGGACTAGGGATACGCAGTATTTT.

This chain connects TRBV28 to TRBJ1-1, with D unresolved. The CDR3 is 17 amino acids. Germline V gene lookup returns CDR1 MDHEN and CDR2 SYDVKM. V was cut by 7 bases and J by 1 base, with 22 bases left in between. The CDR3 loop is CASTHRRATAWNTEAFF. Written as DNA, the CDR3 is TGTGCCAGCACTCATAGGAGGGCGACGGCCTGGAACACTGAAGCTTTCTTT.

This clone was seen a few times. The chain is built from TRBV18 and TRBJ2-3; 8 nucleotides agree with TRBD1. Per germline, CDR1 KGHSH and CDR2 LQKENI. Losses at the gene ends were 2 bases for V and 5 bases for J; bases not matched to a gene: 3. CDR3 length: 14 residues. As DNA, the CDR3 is TGTGCCAGCTCACCATGGACAGGGCGAGATACGCAGTATTTT. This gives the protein CASSPWTGRDTQYF.

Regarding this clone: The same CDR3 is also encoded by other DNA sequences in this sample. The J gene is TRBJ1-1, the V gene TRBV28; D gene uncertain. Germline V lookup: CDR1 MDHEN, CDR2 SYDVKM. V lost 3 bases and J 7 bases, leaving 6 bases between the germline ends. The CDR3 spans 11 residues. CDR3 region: CASSLSREAFF. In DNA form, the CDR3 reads TGTGCCAGCAGTTTGTCCCGTGAAGCTTTCTTT.

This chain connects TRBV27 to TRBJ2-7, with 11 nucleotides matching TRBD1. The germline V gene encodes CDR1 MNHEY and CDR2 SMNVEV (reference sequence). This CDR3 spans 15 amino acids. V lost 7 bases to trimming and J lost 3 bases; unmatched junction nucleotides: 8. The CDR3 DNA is TGTGCCAGCACCGCACCCGGGACAGGGGGCTACGAGCAGTACTTC. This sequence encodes CASTAPGTGGYEQYF.

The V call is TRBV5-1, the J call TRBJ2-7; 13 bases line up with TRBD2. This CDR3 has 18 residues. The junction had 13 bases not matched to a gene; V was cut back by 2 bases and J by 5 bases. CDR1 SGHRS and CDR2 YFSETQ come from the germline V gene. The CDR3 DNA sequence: TGCGCCAGCAGCTTCGGAGGACTAGCGGGAGCGCTCCCTGACGAGCAGTACTTC. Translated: CASSFGGLAGALPDEQYF. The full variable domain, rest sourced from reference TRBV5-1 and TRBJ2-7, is KAGVTQTPRYLIKTRGQQVTLSCSPISGHRSVSWYQQTPGQGLQFLFEYFSETQRNKGNFPGRFSGRQFSNSRSEMNVSTLELGDSALYLCASSFGGLAGALPDEQYFGPGTRLTVT.

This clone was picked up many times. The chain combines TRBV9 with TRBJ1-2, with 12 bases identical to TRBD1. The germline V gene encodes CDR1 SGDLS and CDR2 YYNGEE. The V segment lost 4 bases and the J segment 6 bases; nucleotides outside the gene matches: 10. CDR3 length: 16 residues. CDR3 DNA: TGTGCCAGCAGCCAACAACCCGGGACAGGGGGCGATGGCTACACCTTC. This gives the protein CASSQQPGTGGDGYTF.

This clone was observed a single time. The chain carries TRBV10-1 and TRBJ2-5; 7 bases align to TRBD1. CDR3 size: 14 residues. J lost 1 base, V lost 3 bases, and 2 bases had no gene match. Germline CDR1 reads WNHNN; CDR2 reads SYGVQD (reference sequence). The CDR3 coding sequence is TGCGCCAGCAGTGATGGGACAGCCCAAGAGACCCAGTACTTC. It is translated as CASSDGTAQETQYF.

Here the CDR3 reads CSARPPSGELFF. CDR3 DNA: TGCAGCGCCCGTCCCCCTTCCGGGGAGCTGTTTTTT. V usage is TRBV29-1 and J usage is TRBJ2-2; D gene uncertain. This CDR3 has 12 amino acids. The germline V gene encodes CDR1 SQVTM and CDR2 ANQGSEA. V was pared by 7 bases and J by 6 bases, with 12 bases between.

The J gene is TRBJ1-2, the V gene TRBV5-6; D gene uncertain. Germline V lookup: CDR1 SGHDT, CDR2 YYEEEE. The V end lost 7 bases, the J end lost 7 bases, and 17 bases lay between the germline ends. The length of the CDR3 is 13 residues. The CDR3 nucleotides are TGTGCCAGCCTTAAAGGCCTAGTTCGTGGCTACACCTTC. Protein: CASLKGLVRGYTF.

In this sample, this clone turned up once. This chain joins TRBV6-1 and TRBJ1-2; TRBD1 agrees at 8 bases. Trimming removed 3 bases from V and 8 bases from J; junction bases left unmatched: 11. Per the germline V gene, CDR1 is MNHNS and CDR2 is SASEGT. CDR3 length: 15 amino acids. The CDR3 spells CASSDRRQGASGYTF. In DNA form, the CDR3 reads TGTGCCAGCAGTGACAGGAGGCAGGGGGCATCGGGCTACACCTTC.

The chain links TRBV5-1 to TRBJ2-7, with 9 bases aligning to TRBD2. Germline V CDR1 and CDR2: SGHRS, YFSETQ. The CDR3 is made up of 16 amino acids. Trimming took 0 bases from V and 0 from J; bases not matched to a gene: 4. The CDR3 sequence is CASSLAGGRGSYEQYF. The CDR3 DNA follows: TGCGCCAGCAGCTTGGCGGGCGGGAGGGGCTCCTACGAGCAGTACTTC.

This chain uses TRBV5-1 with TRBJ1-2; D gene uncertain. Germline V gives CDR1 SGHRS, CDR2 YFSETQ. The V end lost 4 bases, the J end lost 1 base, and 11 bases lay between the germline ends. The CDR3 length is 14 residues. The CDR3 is CASSTRRGNYGYTF. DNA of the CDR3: TGCGCCAGCAGCACCCGTCGGGGTAACTATGGCTACACCTTC.

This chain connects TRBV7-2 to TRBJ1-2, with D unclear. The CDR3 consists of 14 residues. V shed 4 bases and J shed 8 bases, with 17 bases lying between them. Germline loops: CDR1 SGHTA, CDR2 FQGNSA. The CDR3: CASSSAGRTRGYTF. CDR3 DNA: TGTGCCAGCAGCTCAGCGGGCCGGACCCGGGGCTACACCTTC.

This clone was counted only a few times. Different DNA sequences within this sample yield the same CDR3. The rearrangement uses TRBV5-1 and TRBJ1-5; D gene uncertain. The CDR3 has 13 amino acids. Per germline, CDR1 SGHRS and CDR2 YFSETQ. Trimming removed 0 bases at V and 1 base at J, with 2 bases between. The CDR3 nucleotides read TGCGCCAGCAGCTTGGACAGCAATCAGCCCCAGCATTTT. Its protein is CASSLDSNQPQHF. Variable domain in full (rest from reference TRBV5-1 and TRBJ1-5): KAGVTQTPRYLIKTRGQQVTLSCSPISGHRSVSWYQQTPGQGLQFLFEYFSETQRNKGNFPGRFSGRQFSNSRSEMNVSTLELGDSALYLCASSLDSNQPQHFGDGTRLSIL.

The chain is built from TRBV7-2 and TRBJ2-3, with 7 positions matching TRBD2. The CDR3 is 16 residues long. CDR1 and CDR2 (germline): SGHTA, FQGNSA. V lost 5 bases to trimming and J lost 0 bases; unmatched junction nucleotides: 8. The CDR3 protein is CASSTGQGLSTDTQYF. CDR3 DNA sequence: TGTGCCAGCAGCACCGGCCAGGGACTAAGCACAGATACGCAGTATTTT.

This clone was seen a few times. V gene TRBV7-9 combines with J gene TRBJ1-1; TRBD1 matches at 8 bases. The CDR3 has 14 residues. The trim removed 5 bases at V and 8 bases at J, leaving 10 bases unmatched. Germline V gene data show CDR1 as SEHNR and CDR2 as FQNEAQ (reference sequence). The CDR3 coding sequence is TGTGCCAGCAGCCCCCGACAGGGGCGAGGGGAAGCTTTCTTT. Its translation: CASSPRQGRGEAFF.

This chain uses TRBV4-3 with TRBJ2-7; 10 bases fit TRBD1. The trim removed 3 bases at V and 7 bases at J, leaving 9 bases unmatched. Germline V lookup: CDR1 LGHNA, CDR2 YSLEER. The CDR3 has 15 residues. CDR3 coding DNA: TGCGCCAGCAGCCAGCTGAAAGGGACAGGGGTGGAGCAGTACTTC. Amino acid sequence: CASSQLKGTGVEQYF.

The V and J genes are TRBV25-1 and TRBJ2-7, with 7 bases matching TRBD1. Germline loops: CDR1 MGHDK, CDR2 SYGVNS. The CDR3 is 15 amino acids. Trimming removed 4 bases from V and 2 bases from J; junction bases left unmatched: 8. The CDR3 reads CASSGQGGRTYEQYF. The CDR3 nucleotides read TGTGCCAGCAGTGGACAGGGCGGCAGAACCTACGAGCAGTACTTC.

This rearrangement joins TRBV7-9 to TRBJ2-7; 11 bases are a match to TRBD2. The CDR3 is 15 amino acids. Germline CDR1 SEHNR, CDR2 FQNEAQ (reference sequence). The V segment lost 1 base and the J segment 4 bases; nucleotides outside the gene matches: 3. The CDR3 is CASSLDSSGRYEQYF. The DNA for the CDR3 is TGTGCCAGCAGCTTAGATTCTAGCGGGAGGTACGAGCAGTACTTC.

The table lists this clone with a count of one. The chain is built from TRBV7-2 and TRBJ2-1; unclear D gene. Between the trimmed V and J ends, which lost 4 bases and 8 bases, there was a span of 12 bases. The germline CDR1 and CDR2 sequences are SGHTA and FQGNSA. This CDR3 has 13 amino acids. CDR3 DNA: TGTGCCAGCAGCTCCATGGCCAGGTATGAGCAGTTCTTC. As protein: CASSSMARYEQFF. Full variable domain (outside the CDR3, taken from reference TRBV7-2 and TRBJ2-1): GAGVSQSPSNKVTEKGKDVELRCDPISGHTALYWYRQSLGQGLEFLIYFQGNSAPDKSGLPSDRFSAERTGGSVSTLTIQRTQQEDSAVYLCASSSMARYEQFFGPGTRLTVL.

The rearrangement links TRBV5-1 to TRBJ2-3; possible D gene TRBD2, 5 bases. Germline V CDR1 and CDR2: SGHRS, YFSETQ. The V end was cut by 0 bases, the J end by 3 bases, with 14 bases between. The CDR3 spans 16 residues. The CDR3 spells CASSLEAETGTDTQYF. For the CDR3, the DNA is TGCGCCAGCAGCTTGGAAGCGGAGACGGGGACAGATACGCAGTATTTT.

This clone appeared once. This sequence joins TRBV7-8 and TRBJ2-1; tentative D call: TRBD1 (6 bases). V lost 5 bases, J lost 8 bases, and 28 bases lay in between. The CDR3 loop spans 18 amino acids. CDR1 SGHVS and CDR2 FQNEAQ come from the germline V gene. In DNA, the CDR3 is TGTGCCAGCAGCACCTCGATCAACCGGGGATTAAAGGGGGATGAGCAGTTCTTC. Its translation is CASSTSINRGLKGDEQFF. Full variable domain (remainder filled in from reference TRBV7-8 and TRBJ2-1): GAGVSQSPRYKVAKRGQDVALRCDPISGHVSLFWYQQALGQGPEFLTYFQNEAQLDKSGLPSDRFFAERPEGSVSTLKIQRTQQEDSAVYLCASSTSINRGLKGDEQFFGPGTRLTVL.

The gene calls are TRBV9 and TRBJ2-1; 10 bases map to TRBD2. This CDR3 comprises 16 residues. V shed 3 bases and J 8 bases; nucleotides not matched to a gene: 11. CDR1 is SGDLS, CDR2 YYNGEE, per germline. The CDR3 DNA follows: TGTGCCAGCAGCGCTGACAGCGGGAGGGCCTGGGATGAGCAGTTCTTC. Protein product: CASSADSGRAWDEQFF.

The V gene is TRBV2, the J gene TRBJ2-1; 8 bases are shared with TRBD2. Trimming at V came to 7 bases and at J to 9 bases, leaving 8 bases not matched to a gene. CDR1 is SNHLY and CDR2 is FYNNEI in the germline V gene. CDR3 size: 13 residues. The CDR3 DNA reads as TGTGCCAGCACGGGAGGGCCTGAAAGTGAGCAGTTCTTC. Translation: CASTGGPESEQFF. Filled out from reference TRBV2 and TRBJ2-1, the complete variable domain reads EPEVTQTPSHQVTQMGQEVILRCVPISNHLYFYWYRQILGQKVEFLVSFYNNEISEKSEIFDDQFSVERPDGSNFTLKIRSTKLEDSAMYFCASTGGPESEQFFGPGTRLTVL.

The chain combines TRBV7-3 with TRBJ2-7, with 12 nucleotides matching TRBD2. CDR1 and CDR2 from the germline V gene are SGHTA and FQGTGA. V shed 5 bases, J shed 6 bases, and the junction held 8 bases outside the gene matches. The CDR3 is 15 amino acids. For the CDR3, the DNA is TGTGCCAGCAGCCCTAGCGGGAGGGCCCCCTCCGAGCAGTACTTC. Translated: CASSPSGRAPSEQYF.

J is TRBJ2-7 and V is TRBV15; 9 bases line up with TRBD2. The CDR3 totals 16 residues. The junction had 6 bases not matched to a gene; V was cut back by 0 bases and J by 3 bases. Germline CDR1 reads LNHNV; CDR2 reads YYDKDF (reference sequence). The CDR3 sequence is CATSRDTLAGLYEQYF. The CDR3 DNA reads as TGTGCCACCAGCAGAGATACCCTAGCGGGACTCTACGAGCAGTACTTC.

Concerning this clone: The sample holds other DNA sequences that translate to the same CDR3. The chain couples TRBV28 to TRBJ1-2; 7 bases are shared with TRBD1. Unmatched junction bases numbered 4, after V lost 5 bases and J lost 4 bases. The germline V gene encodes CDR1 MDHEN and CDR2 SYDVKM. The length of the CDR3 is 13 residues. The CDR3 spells CASSAGGGYGYTF. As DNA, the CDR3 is TGTGCCAGCAGTGCAGGGGGTGGCTATGGCTACACCTTC.

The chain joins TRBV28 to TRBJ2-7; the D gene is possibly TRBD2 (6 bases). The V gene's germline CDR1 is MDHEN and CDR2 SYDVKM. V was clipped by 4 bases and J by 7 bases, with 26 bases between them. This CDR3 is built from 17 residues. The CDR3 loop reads CASSSPGAPVGRGEQYF. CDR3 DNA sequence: TGTGCCAGCAGTTCCCCGGGAGCGCCTGTGGGTCGGGGAGAGCAGTACTTC.

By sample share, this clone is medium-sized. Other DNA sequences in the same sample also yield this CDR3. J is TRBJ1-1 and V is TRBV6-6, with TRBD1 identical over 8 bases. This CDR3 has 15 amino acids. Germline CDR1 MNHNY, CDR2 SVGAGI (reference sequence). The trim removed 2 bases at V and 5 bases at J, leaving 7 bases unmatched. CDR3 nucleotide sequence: TGTGCCAGCAGTTACGACCGGGACAGGTCTACTGAAGCTTTCTTT. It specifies CASSYDRDRSTEAFF.

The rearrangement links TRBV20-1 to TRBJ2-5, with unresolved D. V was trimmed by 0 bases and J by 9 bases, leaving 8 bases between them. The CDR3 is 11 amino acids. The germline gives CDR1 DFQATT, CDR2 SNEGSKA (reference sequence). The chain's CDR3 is CSARDLTAQYF. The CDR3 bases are TGCAGTGCTAGAGATTTGACGGCCCAGTACTTC.